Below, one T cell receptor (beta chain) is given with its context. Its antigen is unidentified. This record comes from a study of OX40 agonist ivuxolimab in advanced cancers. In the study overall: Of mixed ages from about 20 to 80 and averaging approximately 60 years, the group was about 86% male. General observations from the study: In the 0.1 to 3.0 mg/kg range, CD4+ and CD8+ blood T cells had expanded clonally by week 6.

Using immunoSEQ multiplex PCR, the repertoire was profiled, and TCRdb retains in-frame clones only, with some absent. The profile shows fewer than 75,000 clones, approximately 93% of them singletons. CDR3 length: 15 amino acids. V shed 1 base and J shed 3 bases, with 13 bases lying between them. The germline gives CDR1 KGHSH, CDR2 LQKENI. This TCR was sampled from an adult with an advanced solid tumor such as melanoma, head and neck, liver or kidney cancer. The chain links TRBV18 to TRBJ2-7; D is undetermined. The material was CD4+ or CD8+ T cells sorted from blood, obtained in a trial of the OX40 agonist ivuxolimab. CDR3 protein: CASSPQERSLYEQYF. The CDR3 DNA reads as TGTGCCAGCTCACCACAAGAGAGGAGCCTCTACGAGCAGTACTTC. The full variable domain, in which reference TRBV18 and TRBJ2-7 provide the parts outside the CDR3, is NAGVMQNPRHLVRRRGQEARLRCSPMKGHSHVYWYRQLPEEGLKFMVYLQKENIIDESGMPKERFSAEFPKEGPSILRIQQVVRGDSAAYFCASSPQERSLYEQYFGPGTRLTVT.